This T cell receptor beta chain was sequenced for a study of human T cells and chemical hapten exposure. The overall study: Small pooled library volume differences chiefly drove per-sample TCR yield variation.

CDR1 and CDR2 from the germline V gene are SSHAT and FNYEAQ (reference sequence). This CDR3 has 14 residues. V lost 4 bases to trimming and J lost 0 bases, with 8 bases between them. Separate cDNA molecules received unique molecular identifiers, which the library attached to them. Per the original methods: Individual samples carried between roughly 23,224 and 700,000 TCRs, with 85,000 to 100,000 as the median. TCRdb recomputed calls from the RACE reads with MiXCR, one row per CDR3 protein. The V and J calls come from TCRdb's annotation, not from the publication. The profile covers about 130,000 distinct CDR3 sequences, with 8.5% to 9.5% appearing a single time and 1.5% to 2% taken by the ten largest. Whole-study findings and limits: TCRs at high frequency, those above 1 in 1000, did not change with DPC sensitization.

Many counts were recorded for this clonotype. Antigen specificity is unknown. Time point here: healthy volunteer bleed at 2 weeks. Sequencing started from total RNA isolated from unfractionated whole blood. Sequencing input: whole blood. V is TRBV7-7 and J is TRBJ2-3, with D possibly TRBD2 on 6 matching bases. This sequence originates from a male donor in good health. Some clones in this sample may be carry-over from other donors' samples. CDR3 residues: CASSSGVSTDTQYF. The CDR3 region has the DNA TGTGCCAGCAGCTCGGGGGTTAGCACAGATACGCAGTATTTT.